This entry describes one T cell receptor (beta chain). Its target antigen remains unknown. Base qualities were left out, and no much larger clone turns up one base away. This sample was taken from a study of T cells in localized non-small cell lung cancer (dated by TCRdb to 2018 to 2021). Study-wide context: T cell repertoires of 236 early-stage NSCLC patients were analyzed, with tumors being compared against uninvolved tumor-adjacent lungs. The mean age of the NSCLC patients was under 70 years, with about 120 men and over 100 women. The cohort consisted of roughly 240 treatment-naive NSCLC patients whose localized lung tumors had been resected. The investigation overall reported the following: Higher T cell density in blood was associated with longer overall survival, whereas higher clonality in adjacent lung was associated with shorter survival. Because the study design was exploratory, TCR variables were selected using unadjusted p-values without false-discovery rate correction. Uninvolved tumor-adjacent lung showed the highest T cell clonality, higher than tumor, which suggests more focused antigenic responses in the uninvolved tumor-adjacent lung. A median of 57 of the top 100 tumor clones were detected in paired uninvolved adjacent lung, and around 30 of these tumor clones were also found among the top 100 clones of the paired uninvolved adjacent lung. Multi-region tumor sequencing was not performed, so intratumor heterogeneity could not be excluded.

At diagnosis, tumor, uninvolved tumor-adjacent lung and peripheral blood were collected and then preserved as a mix of FFPE and fresh-frozen material. Blood samples were analyzed as peripheral blood mononuclear cells for TCR repertoire profiling. Trimming takes 3 bases from V and 9 bases from J, and the germline ends sit 13 bases apart. Spanning cysteine to phenylalanine, the CDR3 consists of 14 amino acids. Of all the DNA, just the CDR3 is kept, 42 bases in frame from base 1. The germline V gene supplies CDR1 SGDLS and CDR2 YYNGEE. TCR beta CDR3 regions were sequenced from DNA using the immunoSEQ Assay. Concerning the study's data processing: T cell density was computed as TCR beta template counts normalized to usable DNA estimated by amplifying housekeeping genes. Using the preseqR package, richness was estimated by extrapolating to 120,000 templates for tissue samples and 400,000 templates for PBMC samples. Clonality was defined by subtracting Pielou's evenness from one. Tissue-enriched TCRs were identified by differential abundance testing using productive amino-acid clonotypes, minimum total count 5 and alpha 0.1. Repertoire overlap between compartments was quantified with the Jaccard Index and Morisita Overlap Index. GLIPH clustered TCR beta CDR3s with public tetramer-defined viral CDR3s; viral motifs required at least three viral sequences plus V-gene enrichment. TCRdb re-hosts the immuneACCESS table, in-frame sequences only. Its copies lack some clones; in the studies checked, an unresolved V gene accounts for under half of them, and the cause for the rest is not known. V and J calls and clone size follow that table, whereas D and trimming were derived from the DNA. Counted in this sample were almost 30,000 clones; 88% of them appeared once. The leading ten clones occupy 13% of the sample.

The clonotype originates from a female donor aged 60 or older with stage III squamous cell lung carcinoma. In this chain, TRBV9 is recombined with TRBJ1-6, and TRBD1 may be the D gene, going by 5 matching bases. Here the sequenced sample was peripheral blood, taken before any cancer treatment. Here is the DNA: TGTGCCAGCAGCGGGTTCCCAGGGTCTTCACCCCTCCACTTT. This codes for CASSGFPGSSPLHF.